This T cell receptor (beta chain) emerged from a study of molecular identifiers for immune sequencing clone quantification. TCRdb re-called the PCR reads with MiXCR, one entry per CDR3 protein. The table has more than 50,000 distinct CDR3 sequences, 19% seen once. The length of the CDR3 is 15 residues. V lost 8 bases to trimming and J lost 1 base; unmatched junction nucleotides: 11. Germline CDR1 SGHVS, CDR2 FQNEAQ. Sequenced input: naive CD8+ T cells from blood, with Jurkat cell RNA spiked in. Regarding subset: FACS-sorted CD8+CD4-CCR7+CD45RA+ naive T cells. The chain uses TRBV7-8 and TRBJ2-7; the match to TRBD2 covers 7 bases. The clonotype was recovered from a human donor in good health. Some libraries in this study had Jurkat cell RNA spiked in. CDR3 DNA: TGTGCCAGCCGGGGGTTAGCGGGCTTATCCTACGAGCAGTACTTC. Translation: CASRGLAGLSYEQYF.